This is a list of T cell receptor beta chains from one sample in a study of STAT5B mutations in CD4+ large granular lymphocyte leukemia. The assay was immunoSEQ multiplex PCR, and TCRdb's table has in-frame clones only and misses some. The repertoire consists of tens of thousands of clones, with roughly 80% occurring once and the leading ten covering around 8.4%. Input material: CD4+ T cells from blood buffy coats. The receptors were gathered from a human donor in good health. The CDR3 runs from the conserved cysteine through the conserved F or W. D genes are given only for firm matches. Clone size is not always given. Where it is, it says once, few, many or a class for expanded clones.

d_call j_call v_call clone_size cdr3_aa cdr3_nt
NA TRBJ2-3 TRBV27 NA CASSSYSPPAGLPRDTQYF TGTGCCAGCAGTTCCTATAGCCCCCCCGCCGGTCTACCCCGCGATACGCAGTATTTT
TRBD2 TRBJ2-7 TRBV19 NA CASKGTSMSYEQYF TGTGCCAGTAAAGGGACTAGTATGTCCTACGAGCAGTACTTC
NA TRBJ2-2 TRBV18 NA CASSPPGLSNTGELFF TGTGCCAGCTCACCACCCGGACTGTCGAACACCGGGGAGCTGTTTTTT
TRBD1 TRBJ2-7 TRBV9 NA CASSEGQGAYEQYF TGTGCCAGCAGCGAGGGACAGGGGGCCTACGAGCAGTACTTC
NA TRBJ1-3 TRBV10-3 NA CAISGGNTIYF TGTGCCATCAGTGGCGGGAACACCATATATTTT
NA TRBJ1-5 TRBV2 NA CASSEGGYSNQPQHF TGTGCCAGCAGTGAAGGGGGTTATAGCAATCAGCCCCAGCATTTT
TRBD1 TRBJ2-5 TRBV19 NA CASSPGAGGFFKETQYF TGTGCCAGTAGCCCAGGCGCAGGGGGCTTTTTCAAAGAGACCCAGTACTTC
TRBD1 TRBJ2-7 TRBV4-2 few CASGRGTYEQYF TGTGCCAGCGGCAGGGGGACCTACGAGCAGTACTTC
NA TRBJ1-3 TRBV7-2 NA CASSLKVRGSGNTIYF TGTGCCAGCAGCTTAAAGGTCAGGGGCTCTGGAAACACCATATATTTT
NA TRBJ1-2 TRBV5-1 NA CASSLAWGDYGYTF TGCGCCAGCAGCTTGGCGTGGGGGGACTATGGCTACACCTTC
TRBD1 TRBJ2-2 TRBV5-5 NA CASSPGTGVNTGELFF TGTGCCAGCAGTCCCGGGACAGGCGTTAACACCGGGGAGCTGTTTTTT
TRBD1 TRBJ1-1 TRBV5-5 NA CASSLIGQGRNTEAFF TGTGCCAGCAGCTTGATAGGACAGGGACGGAACACTGAAGCTTTCTTT
NA TRBJ1-1 TRBV11-2 NA CASTQGGTEAFF TGTGCCAGCACGCAAGGGGGTACTGAAGCTTTCTTT
TRBD1 TRBJ1-2 TRBV6-1 NA CASSDRTGSNYGYTF TGTGCCAGCAGTGATCGGACAGGGAGTAACTATGGCTACACCTTC
NA TRBJ1-5 TRBV6-6 NA CASSPRGSNQPQHF TGTGCCAGCAGTCCCCGGGGCAGCAATCAGCCCCAGCATTTT
TRBD2 TRBJ2-7 TRBV28 NA CASSFGPGRAPTYEQYF TGTGCCAGCAGTTTTGGCCCTGGGAGGGCCCCAACCTACGAGCAGTACTTC
TRBD2 TRBJ2-4 TRBV28 NA CASSRGLAGASKNIQYF TGTGCCAGCAGTCGTGGACTAGCGGGGGCTTCCAAAAACATTCAGTACTTC
TRBD1 TRBJ2-5 TRBV7-2 NA CASSLLDRGLETQYF TGTGCCAGCAGCTTATTGGACAGGGGGCTCGAGACCCAGTACTTC
NA TRBJ2-1 TRBV5-1 NA CASSPSSSTLGNEQFF TGCGCCAGCAGCCCCAGTTCTAGCACCCTCGGCAATGAGCAGTTCTTC
TRBD1 TRBJ2-3 TRBV5-1 NA CASSLGQGGTDTQYF TGCGCCAGCAGCTTGGGACAGGGTGGCACAGATACGCAGTATTTT
TRBD2 TRBJ2-1 TRBV18 NA CASSPIREGSGRGEQFF TGTGCCAGCTCACCAATCAGGGAAGGTAGCGGGAGAGGTGAGCAGTTCTTC
NA TRBJ2-2 TRBV19 NA CASRGAANTGELFF TGTGCCAGTAGAGGAGCCGCGAACACCGGGGAGCTGTTTTTT
TRBD2 TRBJ2-5 TRBV29-1 NA CSVRTRETQYF TGCAGCGTCCGGACTAGAGAGACCCAGTACTTC
TRBD1 TRBJ1-3 TRBV28 NA CASSLPGGGSSGNTIYF TGTGCCAGCAGTTTACCAGGGGGGGGTAGCTCTGGAAACACCATATATTTT
NA TRBJ1-2 TRBV9 NA CASSSTQGIRAYTF TGTGCCAGCAGCTCCACCCAGGGTATCAGAGCCTACACCTTC
TRBD1 TRBJ1-1 TRBV5-5 NA CASSLVAGGVDTEAFF TGTGCCAGCAGCTTGGTAGCAGGGGGTGTGGACACTGAAGCTTTCTTT
NA TRBJ2-5 TRBV18 NA CASSAGRQETQYF TGTGCCAGCTCGGCGGGCAGACAAGAGACCCAGTACTTC
NA TRBJ1-5 TRBV6-1 NA CASSEMYGNQPQHF TGTGCCAGCAGTGAAATGTATGGCAATCAGCCCCAGCATTTT
NA TRBJ2-7 TRBV30 NA CAWSVPPHEYSYEQYF TGTGCCTGGAGTGTACCTCCCCACGAGTACTCCTACGAGCAGTACTTC
NA TRBJ1-2 TRBV29-1 NA CSVESSGDGYTF TGCAGCGTTGAAAGTTCCGGGGATGGCTACACCTTC
NA TRBJ1-3 TRBV6-5 NA CASSYSGTRNTIYF TGTGCCAGCAGTTACTCTGGGACCAGAAACACCATATATTTT
NA TRBJ2-7 TRBV6-6 NA CASTGSADEQYF TGTGCCAGCACAGGTTCCGCTGACGAGCAGTACTTC